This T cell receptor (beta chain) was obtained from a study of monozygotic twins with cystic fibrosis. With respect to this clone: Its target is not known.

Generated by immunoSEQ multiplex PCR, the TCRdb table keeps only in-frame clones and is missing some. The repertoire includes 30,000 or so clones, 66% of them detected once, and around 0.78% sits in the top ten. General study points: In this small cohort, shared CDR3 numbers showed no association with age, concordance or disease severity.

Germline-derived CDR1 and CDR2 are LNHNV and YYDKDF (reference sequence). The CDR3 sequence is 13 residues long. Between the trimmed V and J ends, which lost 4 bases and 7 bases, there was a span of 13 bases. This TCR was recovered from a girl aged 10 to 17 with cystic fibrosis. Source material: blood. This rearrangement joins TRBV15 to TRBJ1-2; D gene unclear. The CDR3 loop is CATSTGDRGGYTF. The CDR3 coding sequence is TGTGCCACCAGCACAGGAGATCGGGGTGGCTACACCTTC.